There are many counts of the clone carrying this T cell receptor beta chain. From the reads, TCRdb called clonotypes with MiXCR, one entry per CDR3 protein. The repertoire has roughly 280,000 distinct CDR3 sequences, 9.1% of them found once; the top ten carry less than 15%. The data belong to a study of T cell repertoires in cytomegalovirus infection. This CDR3 region has 17 residues. V was clipped by 4 bases and J by 2 bases, with 15 bases between them. Germline values: CDR1 SEHNR, CDR2 FQNEAQ (reference sequence). V is TRBV7-9 and J is TRBJ2-6, with D tentatively TRBD2 (7 bases). Sequenced sample: PBMCs. The sequence derives from a human donor in good health (CMV status not recorded). Some clones in this sample may be carry-over from other donors' samples. CDR3 in amino acids: CASSSKRGGAGANVLTF. CDR3 nucleotides: TGTGCCAGCAGCTCCAAAAGGGGGGGCGCTGGGGCCAACGTCCTGACTTTC.